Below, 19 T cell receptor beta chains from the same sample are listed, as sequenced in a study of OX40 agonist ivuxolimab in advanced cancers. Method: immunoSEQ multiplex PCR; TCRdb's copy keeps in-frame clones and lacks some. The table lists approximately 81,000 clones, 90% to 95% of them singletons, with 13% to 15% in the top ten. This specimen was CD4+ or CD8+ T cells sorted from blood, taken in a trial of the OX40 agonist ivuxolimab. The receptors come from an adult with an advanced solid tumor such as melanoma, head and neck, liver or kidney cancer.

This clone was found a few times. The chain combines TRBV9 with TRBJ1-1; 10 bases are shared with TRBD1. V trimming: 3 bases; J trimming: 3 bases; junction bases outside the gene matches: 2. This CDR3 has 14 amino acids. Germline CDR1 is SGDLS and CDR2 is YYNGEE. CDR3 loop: CASSGGTGDTEAFF. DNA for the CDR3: TGTGCCAGCAGCGGGGGGACAGGGGACACTGAAGCTTTCTTT.

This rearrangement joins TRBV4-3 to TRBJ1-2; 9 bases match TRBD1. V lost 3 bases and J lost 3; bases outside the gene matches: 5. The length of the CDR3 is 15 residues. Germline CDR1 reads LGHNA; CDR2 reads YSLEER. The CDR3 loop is CASSQRTGEDYGYTF. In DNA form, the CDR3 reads TGCGCCAGCAGCCAGAGGACAGGGGAGGACTATGGCTACACCTTC.

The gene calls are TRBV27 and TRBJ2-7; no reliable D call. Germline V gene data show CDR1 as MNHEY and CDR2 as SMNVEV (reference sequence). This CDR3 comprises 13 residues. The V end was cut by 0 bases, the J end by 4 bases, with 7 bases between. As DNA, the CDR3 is TGTGCCAGCAGTTTATCGGATGGATACGAGCAGTACTTC. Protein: CASSLSDGYEQYF.

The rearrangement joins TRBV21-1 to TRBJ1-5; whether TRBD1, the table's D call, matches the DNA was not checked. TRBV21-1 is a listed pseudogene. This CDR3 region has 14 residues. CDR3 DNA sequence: TGTGCCAGCAGAAGATTGACAGGGAATCAGCCCCAGCATTTT. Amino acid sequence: CASRRLTGNQPQHF.

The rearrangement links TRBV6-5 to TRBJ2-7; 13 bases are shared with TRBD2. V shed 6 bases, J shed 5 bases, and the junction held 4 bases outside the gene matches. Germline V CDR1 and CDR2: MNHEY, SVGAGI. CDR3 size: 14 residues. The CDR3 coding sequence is TGTGCCAGCAGCGTAGGACTAGCGGGAGACGAGCAGTACTTC. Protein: CASSVGLAGDEQYF.

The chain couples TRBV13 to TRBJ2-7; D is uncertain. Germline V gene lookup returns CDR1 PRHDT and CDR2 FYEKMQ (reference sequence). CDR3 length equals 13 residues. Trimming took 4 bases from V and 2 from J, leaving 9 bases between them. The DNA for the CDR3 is TGTGCCAGCAGCTCCACTGGGGCCTACGAGCAGTACTTC. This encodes CASSSTGAYEQYF.

The CDR3, as DNA: TGTGCCAGCAGCCCGATGGCGAGGCAGTACGAGCAGTACTTC. Amino acids: CASSPMARQYEQYF. The chain has TRBV7-9 and TRBJ2-7; the D is unclear. The germline CDR1 and CDR2 sequences are SEHNR and FQNEAQ (reference sequence). This CDR3 region has 14 residues. Trimming pared 5 bases from V and 4 bases from J, leaving 15 bases between.

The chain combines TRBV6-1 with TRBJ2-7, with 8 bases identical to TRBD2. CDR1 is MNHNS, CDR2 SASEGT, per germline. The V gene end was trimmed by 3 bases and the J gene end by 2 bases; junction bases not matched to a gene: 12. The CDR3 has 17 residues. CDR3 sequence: CASSDPPIRGGPYEQYF. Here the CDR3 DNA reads TGTGCCAGCAGTGACCCGCCCATCCGGGGGGGGCCCTACGAGCAGTACTTC.

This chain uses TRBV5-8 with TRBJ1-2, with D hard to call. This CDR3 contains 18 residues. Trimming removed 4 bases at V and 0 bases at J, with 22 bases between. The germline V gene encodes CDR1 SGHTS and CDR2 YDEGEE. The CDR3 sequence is CASSKEVQEVGPNYGYTF. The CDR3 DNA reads TGTGCCAGCAGCAAGGAGGTGCAGGAAGTGGGTCCTAACTATGGCTACACCTTC.

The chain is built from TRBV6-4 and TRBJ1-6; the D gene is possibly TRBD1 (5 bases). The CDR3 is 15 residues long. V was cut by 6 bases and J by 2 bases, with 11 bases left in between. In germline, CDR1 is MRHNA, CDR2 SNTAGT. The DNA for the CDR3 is TGTGCCAGCAGCCCCAGGGTCGCCTATAATTCACCCCTCCACTTT. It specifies CASSPRVAYNSPLHF.

In DNA, the CDR3 is TGTGCCAGTAGTATTAGGGGCGAGTATGACACTGAAGCTTTCTTT. Translating gives CASSIRGEYDTEAFF. This chain links TRBV19 with TRBJ1-1, with a possible D match to TRBD1 (5 bases). This CDR3 region has 15 residues. The ends were cut back, 3 bases at V and 3 bases at J, with 14 bases in the middle. Germline lookup yields CDR1 LNHDA and CDR2 SQIVND (reference sequence).

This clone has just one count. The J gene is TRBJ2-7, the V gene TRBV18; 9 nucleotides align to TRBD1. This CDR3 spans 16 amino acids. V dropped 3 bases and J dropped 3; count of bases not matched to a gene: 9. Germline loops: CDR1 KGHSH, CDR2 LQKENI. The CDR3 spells CASSPSDTGQGYEQYF. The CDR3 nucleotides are TGTGCCAGCTCACCCTCAGATACGGGACAGGGCTACGAGCAGTACTTC.

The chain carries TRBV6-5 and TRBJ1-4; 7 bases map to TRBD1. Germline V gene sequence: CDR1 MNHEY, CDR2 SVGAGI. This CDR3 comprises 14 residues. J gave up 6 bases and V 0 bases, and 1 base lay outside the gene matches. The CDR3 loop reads CASSYSGGYEKLFF. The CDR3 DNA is TGTGCCAGCAGTTACTCAGGGGGCTATGAAAAACTGTTTTTT.

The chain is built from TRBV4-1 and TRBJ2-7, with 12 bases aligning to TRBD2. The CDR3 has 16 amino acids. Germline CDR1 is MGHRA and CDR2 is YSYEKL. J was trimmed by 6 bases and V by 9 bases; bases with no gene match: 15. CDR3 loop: CASKISGLAGQGEQYF. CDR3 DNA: TGCGCCAGTAAGATCTCTGGACTAGCGGGACAGGGCGAGCAGTACTTC.

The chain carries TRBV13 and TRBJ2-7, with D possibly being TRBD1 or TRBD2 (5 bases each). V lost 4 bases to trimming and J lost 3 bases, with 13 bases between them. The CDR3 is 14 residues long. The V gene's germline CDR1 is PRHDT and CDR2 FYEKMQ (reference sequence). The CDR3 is CASSSRDPHYEQYF. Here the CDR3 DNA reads TGTGCCAGCAGCTCCCGGGACCCGCACTACGAGCAGTACTTC.

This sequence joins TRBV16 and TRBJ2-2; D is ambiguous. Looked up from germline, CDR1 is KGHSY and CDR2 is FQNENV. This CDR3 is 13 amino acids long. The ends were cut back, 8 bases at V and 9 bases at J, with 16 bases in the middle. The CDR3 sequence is CASAPVSSWELFF. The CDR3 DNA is TGTGCCAGCGCCCCGGTAAGCTCTTGGGAGCTGTTTTTT.

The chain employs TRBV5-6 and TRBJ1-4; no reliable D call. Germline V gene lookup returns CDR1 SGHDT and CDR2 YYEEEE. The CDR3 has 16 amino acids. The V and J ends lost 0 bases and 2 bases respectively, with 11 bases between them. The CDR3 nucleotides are TGTGCCAGCAGCTTGGATCGGCGACTGACTAATGAAAAACTGTTTTTT. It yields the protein CASSLDRRLTNEKLFF.

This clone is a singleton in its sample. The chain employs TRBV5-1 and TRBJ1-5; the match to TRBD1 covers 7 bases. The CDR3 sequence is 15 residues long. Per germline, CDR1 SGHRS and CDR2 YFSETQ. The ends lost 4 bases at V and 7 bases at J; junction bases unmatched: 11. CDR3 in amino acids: CASSLGTAGGQPQHF. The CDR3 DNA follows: TGCGCCAGCAGCCTAGGGACAGCTGGGGGGCAGCCCCAGCATTTT.

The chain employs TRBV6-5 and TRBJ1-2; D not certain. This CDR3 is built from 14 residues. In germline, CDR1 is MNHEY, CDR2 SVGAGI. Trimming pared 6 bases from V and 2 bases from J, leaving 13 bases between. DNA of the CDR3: TGTGCCAGCAGCCCATCGGGCGGAAACTATGGCTACACCTTC. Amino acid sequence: CASSPSGGNYGYTF.